Presented here are 26 T cell receptor beta chains from one specimen sequenced in a study of blood T cell repertoires in COVID-19. Sequencing was performed with immunoSEQ multiplex PCR; in TCRdb, only in-frame clones are kept and a portion is missing. Of approximately 78,000 clones listed, 91% are singletons. Material for sequencing was peripheral blood. The source of these receptors is a man aged 45-65 years with COVID-19, enrolled during active disease.

This sequence joins TRBV15 and TRBJ1-2; perhaps TRBD1 as D (6 bases). The CDR3 sequence is 14 residues long. Germline V gene sequence: CDR1 LNHNV, CDR2 YYDKDF (reference sequence). The V and J ends lost 0 bases and 7 bases respectively, with 12 bases between them. The CDR3 region is CATSRDRGKVGYTF. The CDR3 nucleotides read TGTGCCACCAGCAGAGACAGGGGAAAAGTTGGCTACACCTTC.

The gene calls are TRBV28 and TRBJ2-5; D might be TRBD1 (6 bases). Germline V gene sequence: CDR1 MDHEN, CDR2 SYDVKM. V was shortened by 6 bases and J by 9 bases, with 17 bases between the two germline ends. CDR3 length: 13 residues. The CDR3 region is CASRPRAQGSQYF. As DNA, the CDR3 is TGTGCCAGCAGGCCTCGGGCGCAGGGGTCCCAGTACTTC.

The rearrangement joins TRBV19 to TRBJ1-1; no clear D. CDR3 length: 15 amino acids. Germline CDR1 reads LNHDA; CDR2 reads SQIVND (reference sequence). Trimming stripped 3 bases from V and 1 base from J, with 12 bases between. The CDR3 region has the DNA TGTGCCAGTAGTATGACAACCATCCAGAACACTGAAGCTTTCTTT. Protein: CASSMTTIQNTEAFF. The whole variable domain, filled in from reference TRBV19 and TRBJ1-1, reads DGGITQSPKYLFRKEGQNVTLSCEQNLNHDAMYWYRQDPGQGLRLIYYSQIVNDFQKGDIAEGYSVSREKKESFPLTVTSAQKNPTAFYLCASSMTTIQNTEAFFGQGTRLTVV.

The J gene is TRBJ1-1, the V gene TRBV18; D uncertain. Trimming removed 2 bases at V and 5 bases at J, with 6 bases between. The CDR3 runs 12 residues. From germline, CDR1 is KGHSH and CDR2 LQKENI. DNA of the CDR3: TGTGCCAGCTCACCAGCGGGGACTGAAGCTTTCTTT. Amino acid sequence: CASSPAGTEAFF.

The CDR3 DNA follows: TGTGCCAGCAGCTTAGTAGGAGGGACAGCTCCCGCGCCCCAGCATTTT. This translates into CASSLVGGTAPAPQHF. The chain joins TRBV11-2 to TRBJ1-5; TRBD1 agrees at 7 bases. This CDR3 spans 16 amino acids. V lost 1 base and J lost 9; bases outside the gene matches: 12. The germline V gene encodes CDR1 SGHAT and CDR2 FQNNGV.

The genes are TRBV6-6 and TRBJ1-3; TRBD1 might be the D (5 bases). The CDR3 consists of 13 residues. Germline lookup yields CDR1 MNHNY and CDR2 SVGAGI (reference sequence). Trimming stripped 6 bases from V and 0 bases from J, with 6 bases between. The CDR3 nucleotides read TGTGCCAGCAGAGGGGACTCTGGAAACACCATATATTTT. Protein sequence: CASRGDSGNTIYF.

The rearrangement joins TRBV7-6 to TRBJ2-2, with a weak D call TRBD2 (5 bases). The CDR3 runs 17 residues. V lost 5 bases and J lost 6, with 22 bases in between. In germline, CDR1 is SGHVS, CDR2 FNYEAQ. The DNA of the CDR3 is TGTGCCAGCAGCCACCAATTAGCTGGACCCGGGGCCGGGGAGCTGTTTTTT. This codes for CASSHQLAGPGAGELFF.

The CDR3 is CASSLGANTEAFF. For the CDR3, the DNA is TGTGCCAGCAGTTTAGGGGCGAACACTGAAGCTTTCTTT. The chain links TRBV12-3 or TRBV12-4 to TRBJ1-1; D unclear. This CDR3 is built from 13 residues. Trimming shortened V by 1 base and J by 1 base, and 4 bases separated the two germline ends.

The chain employs TRBV10-1 and TRBJ2-2; no firm D call. The CDR3 totals 15 residues. The germline gives CDR1 WNHNN, CDR2 SYGVQD (reference sequence). V was cut by 2 bases and J by 2 bases, with 9 bases left in between. CDR3 sequence (DNA): TGCGCCAGCAGTGAGACGGTACCAAACACCGGGGAGCTGTTTTTT. Its translation: CASSETVPNTGELFF.

The V gene is TRBV3-1 (or the pseudogene TRBV3-2), the J gene TRBJ2-1; tentatively, D is TRBD1 (5 bases). CDR1 and CDR2 from the germline V gene are LGHDT and YNNKEL (reference sequence). Trimming left V 4 bases short and J 12 bases short, with 16 bases between. The CDR3 is made up of 13 amino acids. The CDR3 protein is CASSLGFQGGQFF. The DNA for the CDR3 is TGTGCCAGCAGCCTCGGGTTTCAGGGTGGGCAGTTCTTC.

The V gene is TRBV19, the J gene TRBJ2-1; 8 nucleotides agree with TRBD2. This CDR3 region has 13 residues. Germline loops: CDR1 LNHDA, CDR2 SQIVND (reference sequence). Trimming cost V 5 bases and J 5 bases; bases outside gene matches: 2. This CDR3 is CASSLAGHNEQFF. The CDR3 nucleotides read TGTGCCAGTAGTCTAGCGGGTCACAATGAGCAGTTCTTC.

The J gene is TRBJ2-7, the V gene TRBV4-1; 11 bases line up with TRBD2. Germline CDR1 MGHRA, CDR2 YSYEKL. The length of the CDR3 is 15 residues. Trimming removed 6 bases from V and 2 bases from J; junction bases left unmatched: 6. The CDR3 DNA sequence: TGCGCCAGCAGTCGGGGACTAGCGGAGACCTACGAGCAGTACTTC. Protein: CASSRGLAETYEQYF.

The chain joins TRBV28 to TRBJ2-7; TRBD2 is a possible D gene (6 bases). Germline lookup yields CDR1 MDHEN and CDR2 SYDVKM. Deletions cut 3 bases from V and 2 bases from J, with 11 bases between. The CDR3 has 14 residues. The CDR3 sequence is CASSFGGKPYEQYF. CDR3 DNA: TGTGCCAGCAGTTTTGGAGGGAAACCCTACGAGCAGTACTTC.

The chain employs TRBV10-3 and TRBJ2-3; TRBD2 agrees at 9 bases. Germline V gene sequence: CDR1 ENHRY, CDR2 SYGVKD. Unmatched junction bases numbered 4, after V lost 11 bases and J lost 1 base. The CDR3 consists of 13 residues. Written as DNA, the CDR3 is TGTGCCCTCCGACTAGCGGGCACAGATACGCAGTATTTT. This encodes CALRLAGTDTQYF.

This chain uses TRBV29-1 with TRBJ2-1; 12 positions match TRBD2. The CDR3 length is 13 residues. V lost 4 bases to trimming and J lost 9 bases; unmatched junction nucleotides: 4. Germline V gene lookup returns CDR1 SQVTM and CDR2 ANQGSEA. CDR3 sequence (DNA): TGCAGCGTTGTCGTACTAGCGGGAGGTGAGCAGTTCTTC. Protein product: CSVVVLAGGEQFF.

The chain has TRBV2 and TRBJ2-1, with 9 nucleotides matching TRBD1. V lost 5 bases to trimming and J lost 6 bases; unmatched junction nucleotides: 5. Germline V CDR1 and CDR2: SNHLY, FYNNEI. The CDR3 totals 14 residues. CDR3 in DNA: TGTGCCAGCAGTAGGACAGGGGTGGTCAATGAGCAGTTCTTC. Translated, it gives CASSRTGVVNEQFF.

The rearrangement links TRBV6-5 to TRBJ2-2, with 7 bases matching TRBD2. The trim removed 6 bases at V and 4 bases at J, leaving 5 bases unmatched. Germline CDR1 and CDR2: MNHEY and SVGAGI. This CDR3 region has 14 residues. The CDR3 here is CASRRPGGTGELFF. Written as DNA, the CDR3 is TGTGCCAGCAGACGCCCGGGGGGCACCGGGGAGCTGTTTTTT.

This rearrangement joins TRBV19 to TRBJ1-1, with TRBD1 identical over 7 bases. Germline CDR1 LNHDA, CDR2 SQIVND (reference sequence). The V segment lost 8 bases and the J segment 5 bases; nucleotides outside the gene matches: 14. This CDR3 comprises 15 residues. DNA for the CDR3: TGTGCCAGTTTTAAAACAGGGGCAGGTGAAACTGAAGCTTTCTTT. This codes for CASFKTGAGETEAFF.

This clone was detected a few times. The chain combines TRBV7-9 with TRBJ1-4; TRBD1 matches 8 bases. CDR1 and CDR2 (germline): SEHNR, FQNEAQ (reference sequence). With V trimmed by 5 bases and J by 8 bases, 7 bases remained unmatched. This CDR3 region has 14 residues. CDR3 nucleotide sequence: TGTGCCAGCAGCCTTATAGACAGGGGCGAAAAACTGTTTTTT. It yields the protein CASSLIDRGEKLFF.

This chain links TRBV4-1 with TRBJ2-5; D gene uncertain. Trimming removed 2 bases from V and 1 base from J, with 8 bases in between. This CDR3 spans 14 amino acids. Per the germline V gene, CDR1 is MGHRA and CDR2 is YSYEKL. The CDR3: CASSQNERQETQYF. The CDR3 DNA reads as TGCGCCAGCAGCCAAAACGAGCGCCAAGAGACCCAGTACTTC.

This clone was observed a few times. J is TRBJ2-1 and V is TRBV2; D remains ambiguous. The length of the CDR3 is 13 residues. The germline V gene encodes CDR1 SNHLY and CDR2 FYNNEI. Deletions cut 2 bases from V and 9 bases from J, with 11 bases between. CDR3: CASSEPGSGEQFF. For the CDR3, the DNA is TGTGCCAGCAGTGAACCCGGGTCGGGTGAGCAGTTCTTC. Using reference TRBV2 and TRBJ2-1 for the parts outside the CDR3, the full variable domain is EPEVTQTPSHQVTQMGQEVILRCVPISNHLYFYWYRQILGQKVEFLVSFYNNEISEKSEIFDDQFSVERPDGSNFTLKIRSTKLEDSAMYFCASSEPGSGEQFFGPGTRLTVL.

The rearrangement joins TRBV28 to TRBJ2-7, with TRBD1 matching 9 bases. Germline loops: CDR1 MDHEN, CDR2 SYDVKM. The CDR3 spans 14 residues. J was trimmed by 3 bases and V by 8 bases; bases with no gene match: 8. CDR3 in DNA: TGTGCCAGCCTAGGGACAGGGAGAGACTACGAGCAGTACTTC. Translated: CASLGTGRDYEQYF.

Only one count was recorded for this clone. V is TRBV19 and J is TRBJ1-4, with a tentative D call TRBD1 (5 bases). The V gene's germline CDR1 is LNHDA and CDR2 SQIVND (reference sequence). V was cut by 5 bases and J by 5 bases, with 9 bases left in between. CDR3 length: 13 amino acids. CDR3 bases: TGTGCCAGTAGTTTCCAGGGAAATGAAAAACTGTTTTTT. Its translation: CASSFQGNEKLFF.

The CDR3: CASSKAGTGGAGVGGYTF. The CDR3 DNA follows: TGTGCCAGCAGTAAAGCCGGGACAGGGGGCGCTGGGGTGGGGGGCTACACCTTC. This sequence joins TRBV27 and TRBJ1-2, with 12 bases matching TRBD1. The CDR3 is 18 residues long. Germline V gene data show CDR1 as MNHEY and CDR2 as SMNVEV (reference sequence). Trimming cost V 5 bases and J 8 bases; bases outside gene matches: 18.

This chain connects TRBV7-9 to TRBJ1-2; a possible D gene is TRBD1 (5 bases). From germline, CDR1 is SEHNR and CDR2 FQNEAQ (reference sequence). CDR3 size: 13 residues. With 7 bases removed from V and 3 bases from J, the gap between germline ends came to 12 bases. CDR3 loop: CASTIGADYGYTF. In nucleotides, the CDR3 is TGTGCCAGCACCATTGGGGCCGACTATGGCTACACCTTC.

The chain employs TRBV7-9 and TRBJ2-3, with 7 nucleotides matching TRBD2. The CDR3 extends over 13 amino acids. Looked up from germline, CDR1 is SEHNR and CDR2 is FQNEAQ (reference sequence). V dropped 6 bases and J dropped 6; count of bases not matched to a gene: 6. CDR3: CASRSGAWDTQYF. CDR3 sequence (DNA): TGTGCCAGCAGGAGCGGGGCATGGGATACGCAGTATTTT.